This T cell receptor beta chain was documented in a study of cytomegalovirus exposure and HLA in healthy donors. Overall study findings and caveats: One variant, a missense change in DCLRE1C, was linked in a later analysis to TCR beta V- and J-gene trimming.

The CDR3 contains 18 residues. The ends were cut back, 2 bases at V and 2 bases at J, with 21 bases in the middle. Germline values: CDR1 MGHRA, CDR2 YSYEKL. A few counts support this clone. The antigen is unknown. Use of 60 Vbeta and 13 Jbeta primers characterized the PCR. Method: immunoSEQ multiplex PCR; TCRdb's copy keeps in-frame clones and lacks some. The sample carries about 130,000 clones, about 82% recorded once. V and J are TRBV4-1 and TRBJ1-2; a possible D gene is TRBD1 (6 bases). Sequenced: PBMCs. The receptor was isolated from a boy younger than 18 in good health and CMV-seronegative. The CDR3 reads CASSQSSTRDILNYGYTF. CDR3 coding DNA: TGCGCCAGCAGCCAAAGCTCCACTCGGGACATCCTAAACTATGGCTACACCTTC.